Below, 23 T cell receptor beta chains from the same sample are listed, as sequenced in a study of siplizumab effects on memory and regulatory T cells. Using immunoSEQ multiplex PCR, the repertoire was profiled, and TCRdb retains in-frame clones only, with some absent. The sample has approximately 100,000 clones; 93% are singletons. The sequencing input was non-Treg CD4+ T cells sorted from blood. These receptors originate from a human donor in good health.

V usage is TRBV30 and J usage is TRBJ1-5; D is uncertain. Germline loops: CDR1 GTSNPN, CDR2 SVGIG (reference sequence). This CDR3 is built from 14 residues. V was clipped by 0 bases and J by 0 bases, with 6 bases between them. CDR3 loop: CAWSVPSSNQPQHF. The DNA for the CDR3 is TGTGCCTGGAGTGTACCCTCTAGCAATCAGCCCCAGCATTTT. Looking up the rest from reference TRBV30 and TRBJ1-5 gives the full variable domain: SQTIHQWPATLVQPVGSPLSLECTVEGTSNPNLYWYRQAAGRGLQLLFYSVGIGQISSEVPQNLSASRPQDRQFILSSKKLLLSDSGFYLCAWSVPSSNQPQHFGDGTRLSIL.

The chain carries TRBV13 and TRBJ1-1; tentatively, D is TRBD1 (6 bases). V was cut by 4 bases and J by 2 bases, with 14 bases left in between. CDR3 length: 15 amino acids. Germline loops: CDR1 PRHDT, CDR2 FYEKMQ (reference sequence). CDR3 loop: CASSSTGRANTEAFF. CDR3 bases: TGTGCCAGCAGCTCTACAGGGCGAGCCAACACTGAAGCTTTCTTT.

The rearrangement uses TRBV5-1 and TRBJ1-1; no firm D call. Germline CDR1 reads SGHRS; CDR2 reads YFSETQ. With 0 bases removed from V and 1 base from J, the gap between germline ends came to 4 bases. This CDR3 has 13 amino acids. Here the CDR3 reads CASSLDPNTEAFF. DNA for the CDR3: TGCGCCAGCAGCTTGGACCCGAACACTGAAGCTTTCTTT.

The chain uses TRBV7-8 and TRBJ1-4; D uncertain. Trimming took 10 bases from V and 5 from J, leaving 8 bases between them. The V gene's germline CDR1 is SGHVS and CDR2 FQNEAQ. This CDR3 comprises 11 residues. CDR3 nucleotides: TGTGCCACAGGAGAAAATGAAAAACTGTTTTTT. Amino acids: CATGENEKLFF.

The chain employs TRBV4-1 and TRBJ1-2; a weak D match, TRBD1 (5 bases). The V gene's germline CDR1 is MGHRA and CDR2 YSYEKL. V was shortened by 1 base and J by 4 bases, with 16 bases between the two germline ends. The CDR3 totals 16 residues. The DNA for the CDR3 is TGCGCCAGCAGCCAAGGGGGCAGGGACCGCTTCTATGGCTACACCTTC. Translation: CASSQGGRDRFYGYTF.

The chain uses TRBV28 and TRBJ1-6; D call uncertain. The CDR3 consists of 15 residues. V was cut by 4 bases and J by 6 bases, with 13 bases left in between. Germline V gene data show CDR1 as MDHEN and CDR2 as SYDVKM. CDR3 nucleotide sequence: TGTGCCAGCAGTTGGGGAGGGTTCGGTAATTCACCCCTCCACTTT. Translated: CASSWGGFGNSPLHF.

This chain links TRBV5-1 with TRBJ1-2; 7 bases align to TRBD1. V shed 0 bases, J shed 4 bases, and the junction held 6 bases outside the gene matches. The germline CDR1 and CDR2 sequences are SGHRS and YFSETQ. The CDR3 runs 15 residues. CDR3 amino acids: CASSLGGQQTYGYTF. The CDR3 DNA reads as TGCGCCAGCAGCTTGGGGGGACAGCAGACCTATGGCTACACCTTC. Supplemented by reference TRBV5-1 and TRBJ1-2, the full variable domain reads KAGVTQTPRYLIKTRGQQVTLSCSPISGHRSVSWYQQTPGQGLQFLFEYFSETQRNKGNFPGRFSGRQFSNSRSEMNVSTLELGDSALYLCASSLGGQQTYGYTFGSGTRLTVV.

The table lists this clone with a few counts. The chain couples TRBV4-1 to TRBJ2-4; D may be TRBD2 (5 bases). The germline V gene has CDR1 MGHRA and CDR2 YSYEKL. The CDR3 loop spans 15 amino acids. V lost 2 bases to trimming and J lost 0 bases, with 8 bases between them. The CDR3 DNA reads as TGCGCCAGCAGCCAACGGACTGAAGCCAAAAACATTCAGTACTTC. Encoded protein: CASSQRTEAKNIQYF.

V and J are TRBV6-4 and TRBJ2-7; D is perhaps TRBD2 (6 bases). Trimming took 5 bases from V and 1 from J, leaving 12 bases between them. This CDR3 is built from 14 residues. Germline CDR1 is MRHNA and CDR2 is SNTAGT. The CDR3 coding sequence is TGTGCCAGCAGTCCGGACTACACTTCCTACGAGCAGTACTTC. Translating gives CASSPDYTSYEQYF.

The chain recombines TRBV10-3 with TRBJ1-4, with TRBD1 as a possible D gene (6 bases). V was pared by 8 bases and J by 3 bases, with 16 bases between. The CDR3 contains 15 residues. The germline gives CDR1 ENHRY, CDR2 SYGVKD. CDR3 sequence (DNA): TGTGCCATCTCACCCGGACAGAATTCTAATGAAAAACTGTTTTTT. It yields the protein CAISPGQNSNEKLFF.

The genes are TRBV7-3 and TRBJ2-5; D possibly corresponds to TRBD2 (7 bases). Germline CDR1 and CDR2: SGHTA and FQGTGA. Trimming removed 3 bases at V and 5 bases at J, with 10 bases between. The CDR3 loop spans 13 amino acids. The CDR3 region has the DNA TGTGCCAGCAGCTTGGGGGGGCCGGAGACCCAGTACTTC. It encodes CASSLGGPETQYF.

The chain links TRBV15 to TRBJ1-5; TRBD1 might be the D (5 bases). CDR3 length equals 16 residues. Germline V gives CDR1 LNHNV, CDR2 YYDKDF (reference sequence). Trimming shortened V by 3 bases and J by 5 bases, and 17 bases separated the two germline ends. The CDR3 nucleotides read TGTGCCACCAGCAGTGGGCTTTTGCCGGGACATCAGCCCCAGCATTTT. This translates into CATSSGLLPGHQPQHF.

This chain joins TRBV10-3 and TRBJ1-1; D gene ambiguous. Trimming removed 5 bases at V and 3 bases at J, with 13 bases between. From germline, CDR1 is ENHRY and CDR2 SYGVKD. This CDR3 has 14 amino acids. CDR3 residues: CAISQAEGDTEAFF. In DNA, the CDR3 is TGTGCCATCAGTCAAGCGGAGGGAGACACTGAAGCTTTCTTT.

J is TRBJ2-5 and V is TRBV6-5, with D unresolved. This CDR3 comprises 14 residues. Trimming removed 2 bases from V and 0 bases from J, with 7 bases in between. Germline loops: CDR1 MNHEY, CDR2 SVGAGI. CDR3 DNA sequence: TGTGCCAGCAGTTACACCCGATACCAAGAGACCCAGTACTTC. Translated: CASSYTRYQETQYF.

This sequence joins TRBV6-5 and TRBJ1-1; TRBD1 agrees at 11 bases. Germline V CDR1 and CDR2: MNHEY, SVGAGI. This CDR3 contains 14 residues. V shed 7 bases and J 7 bases; nucleotides not matched to a gene: 8. CDR3 sequence: CASTGDRGSSEAFF. The CDR3, as DNA: TGTGCCAGCACCGGGGACAGGGGGTCGAGTGAAGCTTTCTTT.

The rearrangement joins TRBV7-2 to TRBJ1-2; tentative D call: TRBD1 (6 bases). Trimming removed 7 bases from V and 8 bases from J, with 20 bases in between. The CDR3 has 14 amino acids. Germline CDR1 and CDR2: SGHTA and FQGNSA. The CDR3 DNA reads TGTGCCAGCACCTCATCGACAGGCGAGGGGGGCTACACCTTC. Its translation is CASTSSTGEGGYTF.

The chain couples TRBV7-2 to TRBJ2-2; 9 positions agree with TRBD2. The V segment lost 0 bases and the J segment 4 bases; nucleotides outside the gene matches: 6. CDR1 SGHTA and CDR2 FQGNSA come from the germline V gene. The CDR3 spans 17 residues. The CDR3 DNA sequence: TGTGCCAGCAGCTTAGCGACGGCTAGCGGGGTCACCGGGGAGCTGTTTTTT. This encodes CASSLATASGVTGELFF.

Here the CDR3 DNA reads TGTGCCAGCAGCCCGATGGAGGGGGGCACAGATACGCAGTATTTT. Protein product: CASSPMEGGTDTQYF. The gene calls are TRBV9 and TRBJ2-3; either TRBD1 or TRBD2 may supply D (6 bases each). Germline-derived CDR1 and CDR2 are SGDLS and YYNGEE. V lost 4 bases to trimming and J lost 1 base, with 13 bases between them. The CDR3 is 15 residues long. Combining the CDR3 with reference TRBV9 and TRBJ2-3 gives the whole variable domain DSGVTQTPKHLITATGQRVTLRCSPRSGDLSVYWYQQSLDQGLQFLIQYYNGEERAKGNILERFSAQQFPDLHSELNLSSLELGDSALYFCASSPMEGGTDTQYFGPGTRLTVL.

There are a few counts of this clone. Other DNA sequences within the sample encode an identical CDR3. V is TRBV12-5 and J is TRBJ2-5; TRBD1 matches 8 bases. V lost 5 bases and J lost 1; bases outside the gene matches: 6. The CDR3 length is 15 residues. Germline CDR1 LGHNT, CDR2 FRNRAP. The CDR3 loop reads CASGLGQGVQETQYF. CDR3 bases: TGTGCTAGTGGTCTTGGACAGGGCGTCCAAGAGACCCAGTACTTC.

This chain connects TRBV10-3 to TRBJ2-1; 8 nucleotides match TRBD1. CDR1 and CDR2 (germline): ENHRY, SYGVKD. The CDR3 is 16 residues long. V gave up 6 bases and J gave up 3 bases; unmatched junction bases: 10. The CDR3 sequence: CAISGMTGERYNEQFF. The DNA for the CDR3 is TGTGCCATCAGCGGCATGACAGGGGAACGCTACAATGAGCAGTTCTTC.

The chain combines TRBV9 with TRBJ1-2, with no clear D. Germline V lookup: CDR1 SGDLS, CDR2 YYNGEE. The CDR3 runs 13 residues. The V gene lost 2 bases and the J gene lost 5 bases, with 10 bases spanning the gap. This CDR3 reads CASSVSYRYGYTF. CDR3 in DNA: TGTGCCAGCAGCGTTTCCTATAGGTATGGCTACACCTTC.

The gene calls are TRBV5-1 and TRBJ1-4; D call uncertain. V was trimmed by 2 bases and J by 5 bases, leaving 13 bases between them. Germline V gene lookup returns CDR1 SGHRS and CDR2 YFSETQ. There are 15 residues in the CDR3. The CDR3 DNA reads TGCGCCAGCAGCTTTAGCCGCTCGGACAATGAAAAACTGTTTTTT. This gives the protein CASSFSRSDNEKLFF.

The chain joins TRBV7-2 to TRBJ1-4; weak D call: TRBD1 (6 bases). Trimming pared 1 base from V and 8 bases from J, leaving 14 bases between. Germline-derived CDR1 and CDR2 are SGHTA and FQGNSA. This CDR3 region has 15 residues. This chain's CDR3 is CASSLVTGAGEKLFF. The CDR3 nucleotides read TGTGCCAGCAGCTTAGTGACGGGGGCGGGGGAAAAACTGTTTTTT. The full variable domain, in which reference TRBV7-2 and TRBJ1-4 provide the parts outside the CDR3, is GAGVSQSPSNKVTEKGKDVELRCDPISGHTALYWYRQSLGQGLEFLIYFQGNSAPDKSGLPSDRFSAERTGGSVSTLTIQRTQQEDSAVYLCASSLVTGAGEKLFFGSGTQLSVL.